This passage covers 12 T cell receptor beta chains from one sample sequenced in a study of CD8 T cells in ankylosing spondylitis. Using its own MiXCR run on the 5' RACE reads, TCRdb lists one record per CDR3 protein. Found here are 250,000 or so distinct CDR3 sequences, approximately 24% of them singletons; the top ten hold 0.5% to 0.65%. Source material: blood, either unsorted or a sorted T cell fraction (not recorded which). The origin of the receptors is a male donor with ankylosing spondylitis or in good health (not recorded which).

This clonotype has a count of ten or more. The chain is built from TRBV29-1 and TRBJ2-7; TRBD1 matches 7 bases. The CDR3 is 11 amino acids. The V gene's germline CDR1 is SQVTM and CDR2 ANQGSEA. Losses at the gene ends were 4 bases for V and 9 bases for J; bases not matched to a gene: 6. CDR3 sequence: CSVGNPGGQYF. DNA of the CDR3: TGCAGCGTTGGAAACCCAGGGGGGCAGTACTTC.

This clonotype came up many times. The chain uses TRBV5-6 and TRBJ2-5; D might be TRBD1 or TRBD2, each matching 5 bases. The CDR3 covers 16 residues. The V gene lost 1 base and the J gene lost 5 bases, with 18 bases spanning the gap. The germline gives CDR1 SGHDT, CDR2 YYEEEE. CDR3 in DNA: TGTGCCAGCAGCTTGCCTGAGGTGGGGACGGGGGAGACCCAGTACTTC. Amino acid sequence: CASSLPEVGTGETQYF.

The chain's CDR3 is CSAGGRGRTNSYEQYF. Here the CDR3 DNA reads TGCAGCGCCGGGGGGAGGGGACGGACCAACTCCTACGAGCAGTACTTC. The chain links TRBV29-1 to TRBJ2-7; 7 nucleotides align to TRBD2. This CDR3 region has 16 residues. V trimming: 7 bases; J trimming: 0 bases; junction bases outside the gene matches: 15. Per the germline V gene, CDR1 is SQVTM and CDR2 is ANQGSEA.

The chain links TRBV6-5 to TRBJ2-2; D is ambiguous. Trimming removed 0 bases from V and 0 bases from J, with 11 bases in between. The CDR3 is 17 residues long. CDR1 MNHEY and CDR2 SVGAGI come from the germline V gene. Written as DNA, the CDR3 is TGTGCCAGCAGTTACTCGGTTACTCAAACGAACACCGGGGAGCTGTTTTTT. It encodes CASSYSVTQTNTGELFF.

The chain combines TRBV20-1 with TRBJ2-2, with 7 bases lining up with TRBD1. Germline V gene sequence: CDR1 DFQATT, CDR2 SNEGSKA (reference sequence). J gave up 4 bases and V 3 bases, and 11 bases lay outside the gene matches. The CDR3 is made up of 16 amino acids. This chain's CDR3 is CSARDFRDRSTGELFF. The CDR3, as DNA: TGCAGTGCTAGGGATTTCCGGGACAGAAGCACCGGGGAGCTGTTTTTT.

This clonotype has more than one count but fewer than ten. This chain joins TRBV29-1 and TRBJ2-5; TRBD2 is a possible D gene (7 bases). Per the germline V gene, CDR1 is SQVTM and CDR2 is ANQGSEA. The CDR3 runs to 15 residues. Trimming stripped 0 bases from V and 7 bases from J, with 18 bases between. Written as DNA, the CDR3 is TGCAGCGTTGAAGAAGGCGGCGGGGGCTTGGGGACCCAGTACTTC. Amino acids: CSVEEGGGGLGTQYF.

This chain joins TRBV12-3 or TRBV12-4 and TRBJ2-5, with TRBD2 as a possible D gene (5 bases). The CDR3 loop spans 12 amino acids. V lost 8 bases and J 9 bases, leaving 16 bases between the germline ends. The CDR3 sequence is CASLKELGAQYF. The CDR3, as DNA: TGTGCCAGCCTTAAGGAGCTCGGGGCCCAGTACTTC.

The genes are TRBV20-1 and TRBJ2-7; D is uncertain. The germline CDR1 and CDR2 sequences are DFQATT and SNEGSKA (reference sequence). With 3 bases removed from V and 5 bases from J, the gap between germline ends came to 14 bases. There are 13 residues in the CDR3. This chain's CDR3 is CSARAPGSHEQYF. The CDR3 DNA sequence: TGCAGTGCTAGGGCACCCGGGTCCCACGAGCAGTACTTC.

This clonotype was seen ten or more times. The CDR3 bases are TGTGCCAGCAGTGAAGATCATTTCCGGGGATCCTACGAGCAGTACTTC. This gives the protein CASSEDHFRGSYEQYF. The rearrangement uses TRBV2 and TRBJ2-7; tentatively, D is TRBD2 (5 bases). Germline lookup yields CDR1 SNHLY and CDR2 FYNNEI. The V end was cut by 1 base, the J end by 1 base, with 14 bases between. This CDR3 has 16 residues.

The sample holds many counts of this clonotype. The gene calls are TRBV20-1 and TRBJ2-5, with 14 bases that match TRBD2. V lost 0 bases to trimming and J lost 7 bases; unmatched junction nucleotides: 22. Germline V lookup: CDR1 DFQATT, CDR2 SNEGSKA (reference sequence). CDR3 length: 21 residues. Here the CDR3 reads CSARDPAASGTSGRPIVTQYF. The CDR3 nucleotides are TGCAGTGCTAGAGACCCTGCTGCCTCCGGGACTAGCGGGAGACCTATCGTGACCCAGTACTTC.

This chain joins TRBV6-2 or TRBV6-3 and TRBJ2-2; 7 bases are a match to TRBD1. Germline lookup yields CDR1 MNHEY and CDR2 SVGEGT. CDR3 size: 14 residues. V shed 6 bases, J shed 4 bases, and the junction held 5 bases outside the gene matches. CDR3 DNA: TGTGCCAGCAGAGGATCAGGGGGCACCGGGGAGCTGTTTTTT. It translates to CASRGSGGTGELFF.

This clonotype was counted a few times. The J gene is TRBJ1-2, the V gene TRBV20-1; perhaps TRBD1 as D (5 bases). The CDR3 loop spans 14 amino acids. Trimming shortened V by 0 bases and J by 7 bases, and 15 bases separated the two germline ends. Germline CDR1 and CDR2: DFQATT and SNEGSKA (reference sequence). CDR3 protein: CSARDGQAQGGYTF. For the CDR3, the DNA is TGCAGTGCTAGAGATGGGCAGGCCCAGGGTGGCTACACCTTC.